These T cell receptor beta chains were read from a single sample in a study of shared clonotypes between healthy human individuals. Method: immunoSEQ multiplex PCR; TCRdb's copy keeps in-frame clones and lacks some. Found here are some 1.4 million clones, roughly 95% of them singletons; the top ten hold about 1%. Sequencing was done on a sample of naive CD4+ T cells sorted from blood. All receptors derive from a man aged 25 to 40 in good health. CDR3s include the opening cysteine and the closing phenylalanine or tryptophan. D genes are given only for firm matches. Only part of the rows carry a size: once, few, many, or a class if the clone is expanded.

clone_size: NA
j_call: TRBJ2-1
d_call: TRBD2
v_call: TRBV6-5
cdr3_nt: TGTGCCAGCAGTTTTCCTAGCGGGAGCTCCTACAATGAGCAGTTCTTC
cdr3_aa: CASSFPSGSSYNEQFF

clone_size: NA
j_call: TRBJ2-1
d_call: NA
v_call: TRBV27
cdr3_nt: TGTGCCAGCAGTTTAGTAGGCAGCGAGCAGTTCTTC
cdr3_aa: CASSLVGSEQFF

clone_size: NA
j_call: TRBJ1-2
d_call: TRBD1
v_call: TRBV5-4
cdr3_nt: TGTGCCAGCAGCTTGGTCCCGACAGGGTTGAACTATGGCTACACCTTC
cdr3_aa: CASSLVPTGLNYGYTF

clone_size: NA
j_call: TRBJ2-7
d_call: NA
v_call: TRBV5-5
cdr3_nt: TGTGCCAGCAGCTTGGTGCCAGGCTCCTACGAGCAGTACTTC
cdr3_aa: CASSLVPGSYEQYF

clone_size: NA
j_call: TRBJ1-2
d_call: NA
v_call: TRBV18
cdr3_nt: TGTGCCAGCTCCATATCCAGGGTAAATGGCTACACCTTC
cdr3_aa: CASSISRVNGYTF

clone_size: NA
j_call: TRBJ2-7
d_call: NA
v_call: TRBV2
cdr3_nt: TGTGCCAGCAGTGTACAGAGAATGCGAGGAACCTACGAGCAGTACTTC
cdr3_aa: CASSVQRMRGTYEQYF

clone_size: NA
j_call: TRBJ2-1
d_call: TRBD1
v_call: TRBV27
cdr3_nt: TGTGCCAGCCGGACAGGGCCGGGTGGATATGAGCAGTTCTTC
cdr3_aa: CASRTGPGGYEQFF

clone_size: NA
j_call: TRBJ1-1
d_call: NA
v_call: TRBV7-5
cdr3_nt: TGTGTCAGAAGCTTACAGGGACGGACTGAAGCTTTCTTT
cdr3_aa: CVRSLQGRTEAFF

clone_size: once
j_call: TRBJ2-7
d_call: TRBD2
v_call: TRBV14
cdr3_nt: TGTGCCAGCAGCCATAACTCGCTAGCGGGAGGCGAGCAGTACTTC
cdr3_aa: CASSHNSLAGGEQYF

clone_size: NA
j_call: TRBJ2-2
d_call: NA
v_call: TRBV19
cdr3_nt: TGTGCCAGTACCCCTCGAACGGGGCTACGGAACACCGGGGAGCTGTTTTTT
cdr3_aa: CASTPRTGLRNTGELFF

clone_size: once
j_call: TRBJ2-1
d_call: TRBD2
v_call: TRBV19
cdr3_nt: TGTGCCAGTTCTTCGACTAGCAGAGATGAGCAGTTCTTC
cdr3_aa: CASSSTSRDEQFF

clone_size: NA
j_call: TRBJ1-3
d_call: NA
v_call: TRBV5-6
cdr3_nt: TGTGCCAGCAGCTCCTGGACGAATGAGGGAAGAAACACCATATATTTT
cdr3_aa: CASSSWTNEGRNTIYF

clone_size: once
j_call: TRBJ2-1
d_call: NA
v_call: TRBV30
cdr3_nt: TGTGCCTGGATAGGGGTAGGCTGGAATGAGCAGTTCTTC
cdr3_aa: CAWIGVGWNEQFF

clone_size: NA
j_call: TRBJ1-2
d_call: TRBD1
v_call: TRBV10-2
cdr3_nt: TGCGCCAGCATCCCTGAGGGTTACAGGGGCCCCGAGGGTGATGGCTACACCTTC
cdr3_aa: CASIPEGYRGPEGDGYTF

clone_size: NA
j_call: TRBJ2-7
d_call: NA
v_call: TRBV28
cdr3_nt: TGTGCCAGCAGTTTAACGGGAGTGTGGTACGAGCAGTACTTC
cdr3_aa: CASSLTGVWYEQYF

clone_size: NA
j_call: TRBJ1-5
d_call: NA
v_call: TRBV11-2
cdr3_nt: TGTGCCAGCAGCTTACAGGGGTTAAGCAATCAGCCCCAGCATTTT
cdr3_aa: CASSLQGLSNQPQHF

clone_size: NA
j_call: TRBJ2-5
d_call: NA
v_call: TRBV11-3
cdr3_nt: TGTGCCAGCAGCTTAGGCAGCCAAGAGACCCAGTACTTC
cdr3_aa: CASSLGSQETQYF

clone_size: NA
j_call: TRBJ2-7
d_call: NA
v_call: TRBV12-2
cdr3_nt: TGTGCAAGTCGCTTACGCTGGGACTGCTCCTACGAGCAGTACTTC
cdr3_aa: CASRLRWDCSYEQYF